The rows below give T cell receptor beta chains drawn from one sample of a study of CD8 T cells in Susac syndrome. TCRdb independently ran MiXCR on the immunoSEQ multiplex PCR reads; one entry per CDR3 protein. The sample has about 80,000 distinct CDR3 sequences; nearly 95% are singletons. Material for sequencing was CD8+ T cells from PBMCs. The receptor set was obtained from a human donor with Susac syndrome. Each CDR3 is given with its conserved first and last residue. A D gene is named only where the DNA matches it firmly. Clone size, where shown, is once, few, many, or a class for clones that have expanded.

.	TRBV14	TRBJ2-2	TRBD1	TGTGCCAGCAGCGGGGACAGGGGCTTGAACACCGGGGAGCTGTTTTTT	CASSGDRGLNTGELFF
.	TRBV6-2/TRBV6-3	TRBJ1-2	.	TGTGCCAGCAGTTACACGGAAGGCGATCTTGGCTACACCTTC	CASSYTEGDLGYTF
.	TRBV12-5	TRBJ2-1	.	TGTGCTAGTGGTTTGCAGGGAGAGCAGTTCTTC	CASGLQGEQFF
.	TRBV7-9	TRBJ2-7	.	TGTGCCAGCAGCTTACCGGGCGGGGAGTACGAGCAGTACTTC	CASSLPGGEYEQYF
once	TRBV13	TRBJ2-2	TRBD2	TGTGCCAGCCAACGGCGGGAGGGCCCCGGCGGGGAGCTGTTTTTT	CASQRREGPGGELFF
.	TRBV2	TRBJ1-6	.	TGTGCCAGCAGTGTTGGGCCATATAATTCACCCCTCCACTTT	CASSVGPYNSPLHF
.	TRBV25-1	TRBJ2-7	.	TGTGCCAGCAGTGCCACCGCTTCAAACTACGAGCAGTACTTC	CASSATASNYEQYF
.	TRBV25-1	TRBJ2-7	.	TGTGCCAGCAGTGAGGGAAACTTGGGCGAGCAGTACTTC	CASSEGNLGEQYF
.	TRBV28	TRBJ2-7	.	TGTGCCAGCTTCGCGACCACGACCCCCTCCTACGAGCAGTACTTC	CASFATTTPSYEQYF
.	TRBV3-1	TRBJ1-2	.	TGTGCCAGCAACGGACACTATGGCTACACCTTC	CASNGHYGYTF
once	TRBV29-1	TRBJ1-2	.	TGCAGCGTCGGACCCCGGGACTACTCCTATGGCTACACCTTC	CSVGPRDYSYGYTF
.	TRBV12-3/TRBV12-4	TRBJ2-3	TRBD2	TGTGCCAGCAGTCCCCGTAGCGGGGGGAGCACAGATACGCAGTATTTT	CASSPRSGGSTDTQYF
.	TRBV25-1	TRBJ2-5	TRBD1	TGTGCCAGCAGTGAATGGGACAGCCATCCAGAGACCCAGTACTTC	CASSEWDSHPETQYF
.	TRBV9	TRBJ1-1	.	TGTGCCAGCAGCGTAGATGGGGGACGGAACACTGAAGCTTTCTTT	CASSVDGGRNTEAFF
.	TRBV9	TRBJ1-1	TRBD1	TGTGCCAGCAGCGGACCGACGACAGGGGAGGAGATCGGCACTGAAGCTTTCTTT	CASSGPTTGEEIGTEAFF
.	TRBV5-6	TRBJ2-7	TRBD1	TGTGCCAGCAGCGCAATTTGGGACAGGGGCTACGAGCAGTACTTC	CASSAIWDRGYEQYF
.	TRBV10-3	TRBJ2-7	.	TGTGCCATCAGTGTTCCAGCCCCAGGGGCTAGCTCCTACGAGCAGTACTTC	CAISVPAPGASSYEQYF
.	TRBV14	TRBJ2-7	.	TGTGCCAGCAGCCACGGTCCGGACAGCGAGCAGTACTTC	CASSHGPDSEQYF
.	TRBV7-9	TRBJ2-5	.	TGTGCCAGCAGCTTGCCTATAGGAGAGACCCAGTACTTC	CASSLPIGETQYF
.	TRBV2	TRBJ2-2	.	TGTGCCAGCAGTGAAGCGGACGGTACTTACACCGGGGAGCTGTTTTTT	CASSEADGTYTGELFF
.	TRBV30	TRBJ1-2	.	TGTGCCTGGAGCCCTACCCCGGGTTATTGGAACTATGGCTACACCTTC	CAWSPTPGYWNYGYTF
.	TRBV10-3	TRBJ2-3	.	TGTGCCATCAGTGAGGTAGAGGTCCCAGATACGCAGTATTTT	CAISEVEVPDTQYF
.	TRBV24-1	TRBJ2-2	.	TGTGCCACCAGTGACCTCTTAGGGAATCCAGGGGAGCTGTTTTTT	CATSDLLGNPGELFF
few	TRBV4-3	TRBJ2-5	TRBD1	TGCGCCAGCAGCCAAGGAGTGGGACAGGGACAAGAGACCCAGTACTTC	CASSQGVGQGQETQYF
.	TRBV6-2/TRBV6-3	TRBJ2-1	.	TGTGCCAGCAGTTATTGGAACAATGAGCAGTTCTTC	CASSYWNNEQFF
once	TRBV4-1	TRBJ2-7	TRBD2	TGCGCCAGCAGCCAAGGTAGCGGGAGCGCCTACGAGCAGTACTTC	CASSQGSGSAYEQYF
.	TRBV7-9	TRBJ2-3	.	TGTGCCAGCAGCAAAAGGCCAGATACGCAGTATTTT	CASSKRPDTQYF